This entry describes one T cell receptor (beta chain). The antigen is undetermined. This sample is part of a study of a mutant IDH1 vaccine in newly diagnosed glioma. Study background: It was radiotherapy, temozolomide, or both that patients received previously, with most receiving both. Overall study results and limits: Pseudoprogression appeared independent of alterations in top peripheral clonotypes. It was approximately 92% of patients that developed vaccine-induced immune responses.

This CDR3 is built from 15 residues. Germline V lookup: CDR1 SGHKS, CDR2 YYEKEE (reference sequence). V was clipped by 1 base and J by 2 bases, with 7 bases between them. The protocol was immunoSEQ multiplex PCR, while the TCRdb copy is restricted to in-frame clones and leaves out a portion. The sample consists of 99,000 or so clones, roughly 90% of them appearing once. The time point was: baseline, week 1 (first vaccination visit). Described treatment: pre-vaccination baseline after standard-of-care therapy. This TCR was sampled from a woman in her forties or fifties with glioma. V and J are TRBV5-5 and TRBJ1-6; D is uncertain. Source: PBMCs, taken from a glioma patient treated with radiotherapy, temozolomide or both. This chain's CDR3 is CASSLQDPYNSPLHF. The DNA for the CDR3 is TGTGCCAGCAGCTTGCAGGACCCCTATAATTCACCCCTCCACTTT.